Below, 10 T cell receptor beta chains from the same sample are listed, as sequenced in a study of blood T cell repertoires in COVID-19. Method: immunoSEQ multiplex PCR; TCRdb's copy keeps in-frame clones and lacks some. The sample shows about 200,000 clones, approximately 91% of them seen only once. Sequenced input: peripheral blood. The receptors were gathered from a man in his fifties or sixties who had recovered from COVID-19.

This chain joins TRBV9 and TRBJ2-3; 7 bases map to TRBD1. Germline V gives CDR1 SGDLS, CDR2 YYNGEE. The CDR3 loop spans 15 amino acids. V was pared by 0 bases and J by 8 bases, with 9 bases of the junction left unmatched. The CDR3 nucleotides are TGTGCCAGCAGCGTAGTGCCAGGGGGAGTCGGTACGCAGTATTTT. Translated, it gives CASSVVPGGVGTQYF.

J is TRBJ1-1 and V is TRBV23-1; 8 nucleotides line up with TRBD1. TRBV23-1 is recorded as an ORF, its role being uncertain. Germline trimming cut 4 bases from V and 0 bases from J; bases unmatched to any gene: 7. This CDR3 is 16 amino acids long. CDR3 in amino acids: CASSRPGTGLNTEAFF. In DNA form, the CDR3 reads TGCGCCAGCAGTCGTCCCGGGACAGGTTTGAACACTGAAGCTTTCTTT.

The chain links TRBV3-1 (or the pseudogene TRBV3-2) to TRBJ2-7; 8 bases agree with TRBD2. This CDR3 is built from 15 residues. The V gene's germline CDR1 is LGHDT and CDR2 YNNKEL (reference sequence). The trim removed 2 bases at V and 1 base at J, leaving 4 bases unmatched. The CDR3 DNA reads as TGTGCCAGCAGCCAACAACTAGCGGTGTCCTACGAGCAGTACTTC. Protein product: CASSQQLAVSYEQYF.

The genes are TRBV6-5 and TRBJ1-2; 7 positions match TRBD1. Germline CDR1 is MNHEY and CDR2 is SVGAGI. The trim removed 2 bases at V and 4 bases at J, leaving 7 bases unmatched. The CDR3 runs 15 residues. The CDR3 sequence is CASSYDREFSYGYTF. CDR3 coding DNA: TGTGCCAGCAGTTACGACAGGGAGTTCAGCTATGGCTACACCTTC.

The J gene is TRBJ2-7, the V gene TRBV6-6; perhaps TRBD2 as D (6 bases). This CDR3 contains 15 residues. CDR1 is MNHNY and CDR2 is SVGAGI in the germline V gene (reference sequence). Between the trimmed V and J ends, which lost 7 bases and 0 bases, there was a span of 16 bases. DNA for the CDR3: TGTGCCAGCACTCCTGGGGGGATGAGCTCCTACGAGCAGTACTTC. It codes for CASTPGGMSSYEQYF.

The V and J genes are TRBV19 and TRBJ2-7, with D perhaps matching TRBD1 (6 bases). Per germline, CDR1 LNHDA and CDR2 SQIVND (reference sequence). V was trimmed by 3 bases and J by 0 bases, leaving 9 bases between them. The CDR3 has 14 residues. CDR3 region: CASSITGSSYEQYF. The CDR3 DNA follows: TGTGCCAGTAGTATCACAGGGAGCTCCTACGAGCAGTACTTC.

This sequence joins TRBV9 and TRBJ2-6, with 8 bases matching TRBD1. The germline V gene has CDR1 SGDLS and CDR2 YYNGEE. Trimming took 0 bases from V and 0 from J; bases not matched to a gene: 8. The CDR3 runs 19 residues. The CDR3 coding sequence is TGTGCCAGCAGCGTAGGGACCGGGACAGGCCCCTCTGGGGCCAACGTCCTGACTTTC. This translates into CASSVGTGTGPSGANVLTF.

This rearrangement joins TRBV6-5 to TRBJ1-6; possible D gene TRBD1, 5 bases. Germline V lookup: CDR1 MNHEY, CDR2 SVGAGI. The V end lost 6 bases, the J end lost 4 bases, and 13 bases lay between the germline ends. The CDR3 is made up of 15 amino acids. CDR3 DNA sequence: TGTGCCAGCAGGGACCTCGGACAATATAATTCACCCCTCCACTTT. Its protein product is CASRDLGQYNSPLHF.

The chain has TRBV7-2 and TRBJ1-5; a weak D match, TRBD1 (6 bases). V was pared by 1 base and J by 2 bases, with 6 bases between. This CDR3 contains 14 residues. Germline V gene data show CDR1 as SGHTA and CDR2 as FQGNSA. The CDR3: CASSLGGRNQPQHF. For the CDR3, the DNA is TGTGCCAGCAGCTTAGGGGGGCGCAATCAGCCCCAGCATTTT.

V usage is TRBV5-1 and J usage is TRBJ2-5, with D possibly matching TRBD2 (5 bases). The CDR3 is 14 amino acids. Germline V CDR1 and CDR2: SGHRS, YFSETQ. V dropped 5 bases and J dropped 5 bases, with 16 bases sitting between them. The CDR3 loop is CASSPGLLGETQYF. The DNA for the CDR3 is TGCGCCAGCAGTCCCGGACTCCTAGGGGAGACCCAGTACTTC.